This T cell receptor (beta chain) appears in the sequencing data of a study of blood T cell repertoires in COVID-19. Study information: Italy, Spain and the United States were the sources of the convalescent and acute COVID-19 samples.

V lost 3 bases and J 8 bases, leaving 17 bases between the germline ends. This CDR3 is 15 amino acids long. CDR1 and CDR2 from the germline V gene are SGDLS and YYNGEE. Authors' processing steps: Amplified reference gene primers provided the basis for estimating nucleated cell counts. Some clones are missing from TCRdb's copy, which holds only in-frame ones; the method was immunoSEQ multiplex PCR. The D gene and trimming were derived from the DNA, and the V and J assignments and clone size from that table. Seen here are 200,000 to 250,000 clones, about 90% observed once, and the top ten hold around 12%.

This sequence was found in a woman aged 18-29 years who had recovered from COVID-19. Sequencing was done on a sample of peripheral blood. The chain employs TRBV9 and TRBJ1-4; tentatively, D is TRBD1 (5 bases). DNA for the CDR3: TGTGCCAGCAGCGAAGGGCCGGGGGAAAAGGAAAAACTGTTTTTT. Translation gives CASSEGPGEKEKLFF.